These 19 T cell receptor beta chains were sequenced from one sample in a study of identical twins. TCRdb recomputed calls from the 5' RACE reads with MiXCR, one row per CDR3 protein. This sample has about 730,000 distinct CDR3 sequences; 21% occur once, and the top ten carry around 4.4%. The same data also went into a second study, on T cells expressing NK-cell markers.

Sample: PBMCs. Receptors were obtained from a woman under 30 in good health.

The V call is TRBV9, the J call TRBJ2-4; tentative D call: TRBD2 (5 bases). With 0 bases removed from V and 1 base from J, the gap between germline ends came to 5 bases. The CDR3 covers 14 residues. From germline, CDR1 is SGDLS and CDR2 YYNGEE. The CDR3: CASSVGGAKNIQYF. In nucleotides, the CDR3 is TGTGCCAGCAGCGTAGGAGGGGCCAAAAACATTCAGTACTTC.

The chain carries TRBV7-3 and TRBJ2-3, with TRBD2 identical over 8 bases. V shed 2 bases, J shed 5 bases, and the junction held 6 bases outside the gene matches. This CDR3 contains 15 residues. Germline V CDR1 and CDR2: SGHTA, FQGTGA. The CDR3 sequence is CASSLVAGGRDTQYF. The CDR3 DNA sequence: TGTGCCAGCAGCTTAGTGGCGGGGGGCAGAGATACGCAGTATTTT.

The V gene is TRBV7-6, the J gene TRBJ2-7, with D unresolved. The V gene lost 2 bases and the J gene lost 5 bases, with 10 bases spanning the gap. The CDR3 loop spans 13 amino acids. From germline, CDR1 is SGHVS and CDR2 FNYEAQ. Written as DNA, the CDR3 is TGTGCCAGCAGCTTAAATAAGAGAGACGAGCAGTACTTC. This codes for CASSLNKRDEQYF.

This clonotype was observed a handful of times. V gene TRBV29-1 combines with J gene TRBJ1-5; the D is unclear. This CDR3 spans 14 amino acids. V was trimmed by 4 bases and J by 0 bases, leaving 10 bases between them. Germline CDR1 reads SQVTM; CDR2 reads ANQGSEA. CDR3 sequence (DNA): TGCAGCGTTGGCGGGAGAAATAGCAATCAGCCCCAGCATTTT. Residues: CSVGGRNSNQPQHF. The full variable domain, rest sourced from reference TRBV29-1 and TRBJ1-5, is SAVISQKPSRDICQRGTSLTIQCQVDSQVTMMFWYRQQPGQSLTLIATANQGSEATYESGFVIDKFPISRPNLTFSTLTVSNMSPEDSSIYLCSVGGRNSNQPQHFGDGTRLSIL.

The chain employs TRBV9 and TRBJ2-1; perhaps TRBD1 as D (5 bases). Per germline, CDR1 SGDLS and CDR2 YYNGEE. The CDR3 covers 13 residues. Trimming took 4 bases from V and 8 from J, leaving 13 bases between them. CDR3 sequence: CASSLRWGDEQFF. CDR3 coding DNA: TGTGCCAGCAGCCTCCGTTGGGGCGATGAGCAGTTCTTC.

The chain couples TRBV30 to TRBJ2-7; 8 positions agree with TRBD1. The V gene's germline CDR1 is GTSNPN and CDR2 SVGIG (reference sequence). V was clipped by 0 bases and J by 7 bases; unmatched bases: 11. CDR3 size: 15 residues. As DNA, the CDR3 is TGTGCCTGGAGTGTTGGCCCTCAGGGGGCGCAGGAGCAGTACTTC. Its protein is CAWSVGPQGAQEQYF.

The rearrangement joins TRBV9 to TRBJ2-6; 7 bases fit TRBD1. Germline V gene sequence: CDR1 SGDLS, CDR2 YYNGEE. The CDR3 covers 17 residues. The V segment lost 4 bases and the J segment 1 base; nucleotides outside the gene matches: 8. This CDR3 reads CASSLTTGDSGANVLTF. In DNA, the CDR3 is TGTGCCAGCAGCTTGACTACAGGGGATTCTGGGGCCAACGTCCTGACTTTC.

V is TRBV6-2 or TRBV6-3 and J is TRBJ2-7; the match to TRBD2 covers 9 bases. The CDR3 loop spans 16 amino acids. Germline CDR1 reads MNHEY; CDR2 reads SVGEGT. V trimming: 3 bases; J trimming: 0 bases; junction bases outside the gene matches: 6. The chain's CDR3 is CASSYWLAGNSYEQYF. The CDR3 DNA reads TGTGCCAGCAGTTATTGGCTAGCGGGGAACTCCTACGAGCAGTACTTC.

This clonotype was observed many times. This sequence joins TRBV20-1 and TRBJ2-5; 7 nucleotides agree with TRBD2. V trimming: 2 bases; J trimming: 6 bases; junction bases outside the gene matches: 9. Germline V CDR1 and CDR2: DFQATT, SNEGSKA (reference sequence). The CDR3 sequence is 14 residues long. The DNA for the CDR3 is TGCAGTGCTAGAACTGCGGGGGAGCGAAAGACCCAGTACTTC. Protein product: CSARTAGERKTQYF.

This chain joins TRBV28 and TRBJ2-7, with 7 bases identical to TRBD1. In germline, CDR1 is MDHEN, CDR2 SYDVKM. V shed 4 bases and J 0 bases; nucleotides not matched to a gene: 3. CDR3 length: 14 amino acids. CDR3 amino acids: CASSSWDSSYEQYF. CDR3 sequence (DNA): TGTGCCAGCAGTTCTTGGGACAGCTCCTACGAGCAGTACTTC.

The V gene is TRBV28, the J gene TRBJ2-7, with D hard to call. V lost 7 bases to trimming and J lost 2 bases, with 9 bases between them. The CDR3 is 12 residues long. Per the germline V gene, CDR1 is MDHEN and CDR2 is SYDVKM. In DNA form, the CDR3 reads TGTGCCAGCAAGGGCAGGCCCTACGAGCAGTACTTC. This gives the protein CASKGRPYEQYF.

The chain carries TRBV6-1 and TRBJ1-2; the D gene is possibly TRBD1 (5 bases). There are 16 residues in the CDR3. From germline, CDR1 is MNHNS and CDR2 SASEGT. With 10 bases removed from V and 3 bases from J, the gap between germline ends came to 24 bases. As DNA, the CDR3 is TGTGCCACAACCTCGGGGCCTGTGGGGTACCACTATGGCTACACCTTC. Translation: CATTSGPVGYHYGYTF.

The chain recombines TRBV5-1 with TRBJ2-3; 8 bases agree with TRBD1. V dropped 4 bases and J dropped 2; count of bases not matched to a gene: 3. CDR1 is SGHRS, CDR2 YFSETQ, per germline. The CDR3 sequence is 14 residues long. CDR3 nucleotide sequence: TGCGCCAGCAGCGAGGGACAGGTCACAGATACGCAGTATTTT. It yields the protein CASSEGQVTDTQYF.

The rearrangement links TRBV6-5 to TRBJ1-1; D not certain. Germline CDR1 reads MNHEY; CDR2 reads SVGAGI. This CDR3 has 14 amino acids. Trimming pared 0 bases from V and 5 bases from J, leaving 10 bases between. This chain's CDR3 is CASSYSKGRTEAFF. CDR3 nucleotide sequence: TGTGCCAGCAGTTACTCGAAAGGGAGGACTGAAGCTTTCTTT.

This clonotype showed up many times. The chain combines TRBV20-1 with TRBJ2-1, with no clear D. This CDR3 has 11 residues. Per the germline V gene, CDR1 is DFQATT and CDR2 is SNEGSKA (reference sequence). The V end was cut by 3 bases, the J end by 2 bases, with 2 bases between. This CDR3 reads CSARPYNEQFF. CDR3 bases: TGCAGTGCTAGGCCCTACAATGAGCAGTTCTTC.

The chain carries TRBV6-1 and TRBJ2-2; D not resolved. This CDR3 spans 13 amino acids. The germline CDR1 and CDR2 sequences are MNHNS and SASEGT. V gave up 6 bases and J gave up 7 bases, with 12 bases separating them. CDR3 DNA: TGTGCCAGCAGCTCCCAGGTGCACGGGGAGCTGTTTTTT. It specifies CASSSQVHGELFF.

The CDR3 DNA reads TGTGCCAGCAGTTACCGTCGACAGTTGAACACCGGGGAGCTGTTTTTT. Protein sequence: CASSYRRQLNTGELFF. This chain joins TRBV6-2 or TRBV6-3 and TRBJ2-2, with TRBD1 as a possible D gene (5 bases). Germline V lookup: CDR1 MNHEY, CDR2 SVGEGT. V was cut by 2 bases and J by 1 base, with 11 bases left in between. This CDR3 spans 16 amino acids.

This clonotype was counted only a few times. The chain employs TRBV20-1 and TRBJ2-7; the D is unclear. Trimming pared 2 bases from V and 0 bases from J, leaving 11 bases between. Germline CDR1 and CDR2: DFQATT and SNEGSKA (reference sequence). The CDR3 totals 14 residues. CDR3 region: CSARSRTFSYEQYF. DNA for the CDR3: TGCAGTGCTAGATCGCGGACGTTCTCCTACGAGCAGTACTTC.

To note about this clonotype: It may be a read error: a sequence one base away is much more abundant. In DNA form, the CDR3 reads TGTGCCAGCAGTTTAAGGGCCTACGAGCAGTACTTC. It specifies CASSLRAYEQYF. This sequence joins TRBV12-3 or TRBV12-4 and TRBJ2-7; D is uncertain. This CDR3 comprises 12 residues. Trimming left V 2 bases short and J 2 bases short, with 4 bases between.